These 3 T cell receptor beta chains were all obtained from the same sample, sequenced in a study of T cells after somatic rescue of genetic block. Method: immunoSEQ multiplex PCR; TCRdb's copy keeps in-frame clones and lacks some. The repertoire has 110,000 or so clones, about 93% of them found once; the top ten carry approximately 1.3%. The specimen sequenced was peripheral blood mononuclear cells (PBMCs). The receptor set was obtained from a woman between 18 and 29 years old.

The gene calls are TRBV7-2 and TRBJ2-7; 7 nucleotides match TRBD2. V was pared by 2 bases and J by 3 bases, with 4 bases of the junction left unmatched. This CDR3 comprises 14 residues. Germline V gives CDR1 SGHTA, CDR2 FQGNSA. CDR3: CASSLLVAGYEQYF. The DNA for the CDR3 is TGTGCCAGCAGCTTACTAGTAGCGGGCTACGAGCAGTACTTC.

This sequence joins TRBV19 and TRBJ1-1, with D hard to call. This CDR3 contains 14 residues. Trimming left V 4 bases short and J 1 base short, with 10 bases between. The germline gives CDR1 LNHDA, CDR2 SQIVND (reference sequence). The CDR3 DNA is TGTGCCAGTAGTAGGGCAACCCGGAACACTGAAGCTTTCTTT. Residues: CASSRATRNTEAFF. The variable domain in full, completed from reference TRBV19 and TRBJ1-1, reads DGGITQSPKYLFRKEGQNVTLSCEQNLNHDAMYWYRQDPGQGLRLIYYSQIVNDFQKGDIAEGYSVSREKKESFPLTVTSAQKNPTAFYLCASSRATRNTEAFFGQGTRLTVV.

This sequence joins TRBV5-1 and TRBJ1-6; TRBD1 aligns across 7 bases. This CDR3 is 13 amino acids long. J was trimmed by 10 bases and V by 1 base; bases with no gene match: 2. Per germline, CDR1 SGHRS and CDR2 YFSETQ. The DNA of the CDR3 is TGCGCCAGCAGCTTGACAGGGGAATCACCCCTCCACTTT. Translating gives CASSLTGESPLHF.